The present T cell receptor (beta chain) was sequenced within a study of blood T cell repertoires in COVID-19 (dated by TCRdb to 2020 to 2022). General notes on the study: Collaborator samples came from the United States, Italy and Spain and covered acute and convalescent phases of COVID-19. The material from the prospective study consisted of cDNA or gDNA derived from T cells, B-cell-depleted T cells, or PBMCs. Subjects who had been exposed to COVID-19, were actively infected with it, or had recovered from it provided the deeply sampled blood TCRbeta repertoires that made up the dataset. The repertoires were released in a freely available public database intended as a resource for research on the immune response to SARS-CoV-2. The samples were drawn from two sources: the first 160 participants of the ongoing ImmuneRACE study, and over 1,000 subjects contributed by 6 global collaborators. Nearly every sample came with metadata listing a de-identified subject ID, COVID-19 status, age in years and sex. Where available, HLA class I and class II types were taken from metadata supplied by the sample provider and were not determined by assay-based typing.

At one collaborating source in Seattle, patients were enrolled during active infection and were followed longitudinally through the course of disease. Collaborating institutions collected whole blood in K2EDTA tubes following their own protocols. For TCRbeta analysis, collaborators shipped samples in one of three forms: frozen whole blood, isolated PBMCs, or DNA extracted from either of those sample types. TCRbeta CDR3 regions were amplified from genomic DNA by means of the immunoSEQ Assay, a bias-controlled multiplex PCR. From the authors' description of their analysis: Within the assay, amplification of reference gene primers was used to estimate how many nucleated cells each sample contained. To quantify the absolute abundance of each unique TCRbeta CDR3 rearrangement, sequence reads were collapsed and filtered. For each sample, productive Simpson clonality was calculated as the square root of Simpson's diversity index over productive rearrangements. TCRdb carries this immuneACCESS record with in-frame sequences only. Its versions omit some clonotypes, under half of them owing to an unresolved V gene in the studies checked, with the rest unexplained. The V and J calls and clone size were taken over from that table, and D and trimming were inferred from the DNA. This sample gives fewer than 350,000 clones in total; less than 90% of them show up just once. Roughly 12% of the sample is in the top ten clones.

Inclusive of the bounding cysteine and phenylalanine, the CDR3 is 13 residues long. Only the CDR3 part of the read is kept: 39 bases, read in frame from the first base. The germline V end is reduced by 5 bases and the J end by 11 bases; junction bases left unmatched: 6. Results and caveats for the whole study, not just this receptor: Clinical and demographic metadata were provided uncurated, with the amount varying by source and participant.

Of note for this clone: Its recognized antigen is unknown. No base quality information exists; no much larger clone differs at one position.

Source material: peripheral blood. The V and J genes are TRBV12-3 or TRBV12-4 and TRBJ1-1, and TRBD1 aligns with 12 junction nucleotides. The receptor's source is a woman in her 30s with COVID-19, enrolled during active disease. The base sequence is TGTGCCAGCAGTCGGGACAGGGGGCGCCTGGCTTTCTTT. It translates as CASSRDRGRLAFF.